The 2 T cell receptor beta chains below come from one sample, sequenced in a study of CD8 T cells in Susac syndrome. RNA amounts of about 0.5 to 1 ug underwent reverse transcription with random hexamers. TCRdb used MiXCR to reprocess the immunoSEQ multiplex PCR reads, holding one entry per CDR3 protein. The sample carries 100,000 to 150,000 distinct CDR3 sequences, around 94% recorded once. The sequencing sample was made of CD4+ T cells from PBMCs. These receptors all stem from a human donor in good health.

The CDR3 DNA reads TGCGCCAGCAGCATTGACAGTACCCAAGAGACCCAGTACTTC. It yields the protein CASSIDSTQETQYF. The rearrangement joins TRBV5-1 to TRBJ2-5; D possibly corresponds to TRBD1 (5 bases). The length of the CDR3 is 14 residues. The germline V and J ends were trimmed by 4 bases and 1 base, with 11 bases remaining between them. The V gene's germline CDR1 is SGHRS and CDR2 YFSETQ. The full variable domain, its missing parts supplied by reference TRBV5-1 and TRBJ2-5, is KAGVTQTPRYLIKTRGQQVTLSCSPISGHRSVSWYQQTPGQGLQFLFEYFSETQRNKGNFPGRFSGRQFSNSRSEMNVSTLELGDSALYLCASSIDSTQETQYFGPGTRLLVL.

The chain joins TRBV6-2 or TRBV6-3 to TRBJ2-5; D is undetermined. V was clipped by 2 bases and J by 3 bases, with 7 bases between them. The CDR3 sequence is 13 residues long. The germline V gene has CDR1 MNHEY and CDR2 SVGEGT. CDR3 sequence (DNA): TGTGCCAGCAGTTACATAAACGAAGAGACCCAGTACTTC. Protein: CASSYINEETQYF.